The sequence of this T cell receptor beta chain was determined in a study of blood T cell repertoires in COVID-19. Original handling: Counts of nucleated cells, estimated from reference gene primer amplification, were obtained. Assay used: immunoSEQ multiplex PCR; TCRdb lists only in-frame clones, some missing. The V and J calls and the clone size are those of that table, but D and trimming were determined from the DNA. The table includes under 130,000 clones, around 90% detected once. J lost 1 base, V lost 3 bases, and 10 bases had no gene match. In germline, CDR1 is KGHSH, CDR2 LQKENI. This CDR3 region has 18 residues.

The chain employs TRBV18 and TRBJ2-3, with TRBD1 matching over 10 bases. The clonotype was recovered from a woman aged 60-75 years with acute or convalescent COVID-19. Sequencing was done on a sample of peripheral blood. The CDR3 loop reads CASSPLVGQGTRTDTQYF. The CDR3 DNA sequence: TGTGCCAGCTCACCCTTAGTGGGACAGGGGACCCGCACAGATACGCAGTATTTT. Full variable domain (rest looked up from reference TRBV18 and TRBJ2-3): NAGVMQNPRHLVRRRGQEARLRCSPMKGHSHVYWYRQLPEEGLKFMVYLQKENIIDESGMPKERFSAEFPKEGPSILRIQQVVRGDSAAYFCASSPLVGQGTRTDTQYFGPGTRLTVL.